These 3 T cell receptor beta chains originate from one sample sequenced in a study of beta chain features in type 1 diabetes. Study results and limitations: Researchers report that Type 1 diabetes patients had moderately but significantly shorter TCRB CDR3s across all four CD4+ subsets.

These TCRs' antigens remain unknown. Expressed TCRB transcripts were sequenced because the entire RNA isolate underwent reverse transcription. TCRdb's copy holds only in-frame clones and misses some; the assay was immunoSEQ multiplex PCR. The table lists about 650,000 clones, around 12% of them singletons, with more than 0.1% in the top ten. The sequenced material came from naive CD4+ T cells from blood. The receptors were gathered from a man under 40 with type 1 diabetes.

V and J are TRBV19 and TRBJ2-2, with 7 bases lining up with TRBD1. CDR1 is LNHDA, CDR2 SQIVND, per germline (reference sequence). The CDR3 runs 13 residues. Trimming removed 9 bases from V and 1 base from J; junction bases left unmatched: 2. The CDR3, as DNA: TGTGCCAGCGGGACAGAGAACACCGGGGAGCTGTTTTTT. This codes for CASGTENTGELFF.

This clone was counted a few times. The CDR3 loop is CASSVTATGTDTQYF. CDR3 bases: TGTGCCAGCAGCGTAACAGCCACGGGCACAGATACGCAGTATTTT. The chain combines TRBV9 with TRBJ2-3; no firm D call. V lost 1 base and J lost 1, with 10 bases in between. The CDR3 has 15 amino acids. Germline CDR1 is SGDLS and CDR2 is YYNGEE.

The chain links TRBV9 to TRBJ1-4; tentative D call: TRBD1 (5 bases). Per germline, CDR1 SGDLS and CDR2 YYNGEE. The CDR3 is 16 residues long. V lost 0 bases and J lost 7, with 16 bases in between. The CDR3 DNA is TGTGCCAGCAGCGTAGCTGCTGCGTCGGGGGGTGAAAAACTGTTTTTT. It yields the protein CASSVAAASGGEKLFF.